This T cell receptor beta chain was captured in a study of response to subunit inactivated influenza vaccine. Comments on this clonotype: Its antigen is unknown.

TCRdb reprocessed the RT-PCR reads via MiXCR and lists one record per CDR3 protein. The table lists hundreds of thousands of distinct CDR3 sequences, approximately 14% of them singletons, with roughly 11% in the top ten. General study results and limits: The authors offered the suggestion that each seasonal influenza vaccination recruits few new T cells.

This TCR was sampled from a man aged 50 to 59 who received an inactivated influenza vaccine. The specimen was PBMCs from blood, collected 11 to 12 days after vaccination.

CDR3 sequence: CASSPGGGRSSYNEQFF. The CDR3 DNA sequence: TGTGCCAGCAGCCCCGGGGGCGGGAGAAGCTCCTACAATGAGCAGTTCTTC. V usage is TRBV11-2 and J usage is TRBJ2-1; D perhaps matches TRBD2 (7 bases). Germline V gene data show CDR1 as SGHAT and CDR2 as FQNNGV. Trimming shortened V by 5 bases and J by 0 bases, and 17 bases separated the two germline ends. CDR3 length equals 17 residues.